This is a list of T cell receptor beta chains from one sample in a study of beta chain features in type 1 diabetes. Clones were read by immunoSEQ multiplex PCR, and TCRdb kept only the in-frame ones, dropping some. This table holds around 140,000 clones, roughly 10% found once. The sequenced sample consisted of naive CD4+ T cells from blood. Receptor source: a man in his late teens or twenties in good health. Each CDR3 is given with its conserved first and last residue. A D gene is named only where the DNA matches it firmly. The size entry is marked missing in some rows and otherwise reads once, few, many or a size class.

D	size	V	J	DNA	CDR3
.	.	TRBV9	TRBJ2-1	TGTGCCAGCACCCTAGGAGGGGGCACATACAATGAGCAGTTCTTC	CASTLGGGTYNEQFF
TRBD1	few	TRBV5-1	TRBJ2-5	TGCGCCAGCAGCTTACTGACAGGGCCAATCCAAGAGACCCAGTACTTC	CASSLLTGPIQETQYF
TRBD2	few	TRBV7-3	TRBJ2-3	TGTGCCAGCAGCTTAACGGGACTAGCGGGGGGCACCGGAGATACGCAGTATTTT	CASSLTGLAGGTGDTQYF
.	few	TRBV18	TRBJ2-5	TGTGCCAGCTCACCATCTAGGCCTTCTACGGAGGACCAGTACTTC	CASSPSRPSTEDQYF
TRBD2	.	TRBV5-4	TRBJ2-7	TGTGCCAGCAGCTTGTTTACGGGGGGTTCCTACGAGCAGTACTTC	CASSLFTGGSYEQYF
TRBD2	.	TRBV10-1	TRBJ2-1	TGCGCCAGCAGTGGCGGGACTACATACAATGAGCAGTTCTTC	CASSGGTTYNEQFF
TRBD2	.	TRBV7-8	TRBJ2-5	TGTGCCAGCAGCTTAGTTGCTAGCGGGACCCAGTACTTC	CASSLVASGTQYF
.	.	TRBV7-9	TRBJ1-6	TGTGCCAGCAGCTTAGGCAGGGTGGAGAATTCACCCCTCCACTTT	CASSLGRVENSPLHF
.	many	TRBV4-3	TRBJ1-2	TGCGCCAGCAGGCTACGCGGGACCGTGGATGGCTACACCTTC	CASRLRGTVDGYTF
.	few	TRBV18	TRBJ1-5	TGTGCCAGCTCACCAGTGGGCTATAGCAATCAGCCCCAGCATTTT	CASSPVGYSNQPQHF
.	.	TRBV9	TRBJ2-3	TGTGCCAGCAGCGTAGGGAGGGGACCTGGCACAGATACGCAGTATTTT	CASSVGRGPGTDTQYF
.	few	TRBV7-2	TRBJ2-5	TGTGCCAGCAGCTCGCAGAGGGAGACCCAGTACTTC	CASSSQRETQYF
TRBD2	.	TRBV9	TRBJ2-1	TGTGCCAGCAGCGTTTCGGCGGGGGGATTCTCCTACAATGAGCAGTTCTTC	CASSVSAGGFSYNEQFF
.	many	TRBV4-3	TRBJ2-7	TGCGCCAGCAGCCAAGACAGACAGTCGGAGCAGTACTTC	CASSQDRQSEQYF
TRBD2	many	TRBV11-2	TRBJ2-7	TGTGCCAGCAGCCCGCCGGGGGGAACCTACGAGCAGTACTTC	CASSPPGGTYEQYF
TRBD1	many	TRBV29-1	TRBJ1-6	TGCAGCGTCCCCTCTGGACAGGGGGATTCACCCCTCCACTTT	CSVPSGQGDSPLHF
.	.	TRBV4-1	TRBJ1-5	TGCGCCAGCAGCCAAGATCCCGTCAGGCTGAATCAGCCCCAGCATTTT	CASSQDPVRLNQPQHF
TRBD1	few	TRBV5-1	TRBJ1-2	TGCGCCAGCAGCGCCGGTTGGACAGGGGAACAAGGCTACACCTTC	CASSAGWTGEQGYTF
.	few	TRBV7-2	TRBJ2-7	TGTGCCAGCAGCTCTGCGGCGGAAAGGGAGCAGTACTTC	CASSSAAEREQYF